Following are 7 T cell receptor beta chains from one sample sequenced in a study of cytomegalovirus exposure and HLA in healthy donors. Measured with immunoSEQ multiplex PCR; TCRdb has only the in-frame clones, and not every one. The data hold about 62,000 clones, with roughly 94% observed a single time. Sequenced material: PBMCs. The receptors shown here come from a woman aged 18-29 years in good health and CMV-seropositive.

V is TRBV27 and J is TRBJ2-1; 11 bases are shared with TRBD1. Germline trimming cut 9 bases from V and 7 bases from J; bases unmatched to any gene: 5. The germline gives CDR1 MNHEY, CDR2 SMNVEV (reference sequence). CDR3 size: 13 residues. CDR3 amino acids: CASAWDRGNEQFF. In DNA, the CDR3 is TGTGCCAGTGCCTGGGACAGGGGGAATGAGCAGTTCTTC.

V usage is TRBV5-6 and J usage is TRBJ1-1, with a weak D call TRBD1 (5 bases). V shed 5 bases and J shed 6 bases, with 17 bases lying between them. CDR3 size: 14 residues. Germline V CDR1 and CDR2: SGHDT, YYEEEE. CDR3 nucleotide sequence: TGTGCCAGCAGATTTGACGGCGGGACCGCTGAAGCTTTCTTT. It specifies CASRFDGGTAEAFF.

This rearrangement joins TRBV5-5 to TRBJ1-1; D remains ambiguous. CDR3 size: 13 residues. CDR1 SGHKS and CDR2 YYEKEE come from the germline V gene (reference sequence). Trimming removed 0 bases from V and 3 bases from J, with 6 bases in between. CDR3 DNA: TGTGCCAGCAGCTTGGGCGCTTACACTGAAGCTTTCTTT. This codes for CASSLGAYTEAFF.

This sequence joins TRBV19 and TRBJ2-3, with 8 bases fitting TRBD2. V was pared by 6 bases and J by 2 bases, with 10 bases of the junction left unmatched. This CDR3 has 16 amino acids. From germline, CDR1 is LNHDA and CDR2 SQIVND (reference sequence). The CDR3 is CASRDLAGGFTDTQYF. Written as DNA, the CDR3 is TGTGCCAGTAGAGACCTTGCGGGAGGCTTCACAGATACGCAGTATTTT.

The chain couples TRBV28 to TRBJ2-7; 13 nucleotides match TRBD2. Germline CDR1 reads MDHEN; CDR2 reads SYDVKM. V lost 5 bases, J lost 6 bases, and 7 bases stayed unmatched. CDR3 length: 15 residues. The CDR3 spells CASSAGLAGALEQYF. The CDR3 bases are TGTGCCAGCAGTGCCGGACTAGCGGGGGCCCTCGAGCAGTACTTC.

CDR3 nucleotide sequence: TGCGCCAGCAGTACCGACCGGACAGGGTATAACGAGCAGTACTTC. This gives the protein CASSTDRTGYNEQYF. This chain joins TRBV23-1 and TRBJ2-7, with TRBD1 matching 8 bases. TRBV23-1 is noted as an ORF with a role that remains uncertain. The junction had 11 bases not matched to a gene; V was cut back by 5 bases and J by 5 bases. The CDR3 contains 15 residues.

This sequence joins TRBV28 and TRBJ1-2, with 9 positions matching TRBD1. V shed 6 bases and J 4 bases; nucleotides not matched to a gene: 6. CDR1 MDHEN and CDR2 SYDVKM come from the germline V gene. The CDR3 sequence is 14 residues long. The CDR3, as DNA: TGTGCCAGCAGGCTGACAGGGGGACTCTATGGCTACACCTTC. Translating it yields CASRLTGGLYGYTF.